The present T cell receptor beta chain was sequenced within a study of cytomegalovirus exposure and HLA in healthy donors. Repertoires were generated with immunoSEQ multiplex PCR, while TCRdb's copy carries only in-frame clones and drops some. Among tens of thousands of clones listed, approximately 89% were seen once. For this clone: Antigen unknown.

Study observations and caveats: Researchers catalogued around 150 TCR beta chains as cytomegalovirus-associated. Accounts indicate the classifier identified cytomegalovirus status with strong specificity and sensitivity. Usually a TCR sequence was rare, but some public TCRs were found in many donors. A few chains tied to CMV proved CMV antigen-specific in vitro.

After removal of 0 bases from V and 9 bases from J, the junction contained 7 bases not matched to a gene. The CDR3 has 13 residues. Germline-derived CDR1 and CDR2 are GTSNPN and SVGIG (reference sequence). The source is a woman in her late teens or twenties in good health and CMV-seropositive. The V call is TRBV30, the J call TRBJ2-5; TRBD1 matches 7 bases. The material sequenced was PBMCs. CDR3 in amino acids: CAWSVRAGGAQYF. CDR3 DNA: TGTGCCTGGAGTGTACGGGCAGGGGGAGCCCAGTACTTC.